This entry concerns a single T cell receptor (beta chain). The antigen is not known. This record belongs to a study of T cell repertoires in cytomegalovirus infection. Turning to the study itself: Public TCR beta signatures were indicative of both CMV infection and a matching HLA type.

TCRdb fed the reads into MiXCR, producing one record per CDR3 protein. The data contain 310,000 or so distinct CDR3 sequences, roughly 16% of them singletons. Whole-study findings and limits: There were HLA-C-restricted CMV-specific TCR beta clonotypes dominating the ex vivo response. Cumulative frequency of public TCR beta families picked out carriers of CMV plus the relevant HLA.

Germline CDR1 reads KGHSH; CDR2 reads LQKENI. V shed 6 bases and J shed 0 bases, with 9 bases lying between them. This CDR3 comprises 14 residues. This rearrangement joins TRBV18 to TRBJ1-5; D unresolved. The sequence derives from a human donor in good health (CMV status not recorded). Some clones in this sample may be carry-over from other donors' samples. The sample was PBMCs. CDR3 sequence reads: CASSAGYSNQPQHF. Written as DNA, the CDR3 is TGTGCCAGCTCCGCGGGATATAGCAATCAGCCCCAGCATTTT.